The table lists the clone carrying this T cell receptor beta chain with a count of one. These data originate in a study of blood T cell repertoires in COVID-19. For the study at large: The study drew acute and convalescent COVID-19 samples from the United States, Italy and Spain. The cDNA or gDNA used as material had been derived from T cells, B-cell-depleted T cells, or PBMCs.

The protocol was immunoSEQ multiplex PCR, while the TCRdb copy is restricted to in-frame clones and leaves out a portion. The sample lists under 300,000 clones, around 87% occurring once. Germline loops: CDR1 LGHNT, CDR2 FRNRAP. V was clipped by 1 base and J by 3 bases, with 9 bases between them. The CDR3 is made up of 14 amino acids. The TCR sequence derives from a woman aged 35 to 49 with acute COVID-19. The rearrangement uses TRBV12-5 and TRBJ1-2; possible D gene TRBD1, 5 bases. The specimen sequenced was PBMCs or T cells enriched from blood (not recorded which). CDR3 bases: TGTGCTAGTGGTTTGGCCCAGGGTTACTATGGCTACACCTTC. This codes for CASGLAQGYYGYTF.